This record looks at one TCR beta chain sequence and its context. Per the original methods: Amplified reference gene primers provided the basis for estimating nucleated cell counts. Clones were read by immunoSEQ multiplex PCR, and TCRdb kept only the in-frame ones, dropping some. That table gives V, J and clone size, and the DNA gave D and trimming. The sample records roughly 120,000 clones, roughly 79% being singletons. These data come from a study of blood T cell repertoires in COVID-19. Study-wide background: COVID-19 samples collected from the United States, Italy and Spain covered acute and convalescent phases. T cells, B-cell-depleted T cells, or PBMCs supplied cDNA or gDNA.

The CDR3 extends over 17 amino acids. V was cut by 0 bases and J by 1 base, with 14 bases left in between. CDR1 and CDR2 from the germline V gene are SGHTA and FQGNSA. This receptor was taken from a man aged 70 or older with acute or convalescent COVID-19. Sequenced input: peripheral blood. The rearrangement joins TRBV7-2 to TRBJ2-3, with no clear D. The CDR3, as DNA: TGTGCCAGCAGCTTAGCGCATCTAGTGATGGGCACAGATACGCAGTATTTT. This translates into CASSLAHLVMGTDTQYF.